Presented here are 32 T cell receptor beta chains from one specimen sequenced in a study of low-dose radiotherapy and immunotherapy resistance in tumors. TRAV- and TRBV-specific primers were used for first-strand cDNA, which covered alpha and beta chains. Amplification, which lasted around 21 PCR cycles, used a constant-region primer and V-primer adapter to amplify TCRs. TCRdb fed the reads into MiXCR, producing one record per CDR3 protein. The data show fewer than 90,000 distinct CDR3 sequences, 31% seen once. Indicated time point: before trial treatment. The starting material was PBMCs, obtained before treatment. The receptors stem from a female donor with ovarian cancer.

The chain uses TRBV6-6 and TRBJ2-2; 9 nucleotides line up with TRBD1. The V segment lost 11 bases and the J segment 2 bases; nucleotides outside the gene matches: 12. The CDR3 spans 16 residues. Germline V gives CDR1 MNHNY, CDR2 SVGAGI (reference sequence). In nucleotides, the CDR3 is TGTGCCGCCACGTCGGGACAGGGCCCTAACACCGGGGAGCTGTTTTTT. Its protein is CAATSGQGPNTGELFF.

This clonotype showed up just a few times. The V and J genes are TRBV5-4 and TRBJ2-3; TRBD2 matches at 7 bases. The CDR3 covers 17 residues. Trimming cost V 3 bases and J 3 bases; bases outside gene matches: 13. The germline CDR1 and CDR2 sequences are SGHNT and YYREEE (reference sequence). CDR3 in DNA: TGTGCCAGCAGCTCCCGAGGACTAGTAGTTTTTACAGATACGCAGTATTTT. Protein: CASSSRGLVVFTDTQYF.

The V gene is TRBV5-1, the J gene TRBJ1-3; TRBD1 matches at 9 bases. J gave up 2 bases and V 4 bases, and 10 bases lay outside the gene matches. The V gene's germline CDR1 is SGHRS and CDR2 YFSETQ. This CDR3 has 17 amino acids. CDR3 coding DNA: TGCGCCAGCAGCGCAACAGGGGGCGCAGGGACTGGAAACACCATATATTTT. Amino acids: CASSATGGAGTGNTIYF.

This clonotype was seen many times. In nucleotides, the CDR3 is TGTGCCAGCAGCTTCGGTCTCTCGGGACAGGGGCGTGAAAAACTGTTTTTT. This codes for CASSFGLSGQGREKLFF. The chain carries TRBV7-9 and TRBJ1-4, with 10 bases lining up with TRBD1. The J segment lost 7 bases and the V segment lost 3 bases, leaving 11 bases of the junction unmatched. Germline loops: CDR1 SEHNR, CDR2 FQNEAQ (reference sequence). The CDR3 has 17 amino acids.

This clonotype was recorded many times. The chain combines TRBV2 with TRBJ1-1; no clear D. Trimming removed 7 bases at V and 0 bases at J, with 9 bases between. The germline V gene encodes CDR1 SNHLY and CDR2 FYNNEI. CDR3 length: 13 amino acids. The CDR3 nucleotides are TGTGCCAGCAATGCAGACCTGAACACTGAAGCTTTCTTT. As protein: CASNADLNTEAFF.

A remark on this clonotype: A far bigger clonotype differs at one base, so this is likely a read error. CDR3 DNA sequence: TGTGCCTGCAGCTTCACAAATGGACAGGGTGAAGCTTTCTTT. Translation: CACSFTNGQGEAFF. The chain uses TRBV2 and TRBJ1-1; TRBD1 matches 8 bases. There are 14 residues in the CDR3. CDR1 is SNHLY, CDR2 FYNNEI, per germline.

This rearrangement joins TRBV9 to TRBJ1-3; D call uncertain. Trimming shortened V by 3 bases and J by 0 bases, and 10 bases separated the two germline ends. Germline values: CDR1 SGDLS, CDR2 YYNGEE. The CDR3 contains 15 residues. The CDR3 loop is CASSASQLSGNTIYF. CDR3 nucleotides: TGTGCCAGCAGCGCATCGCAGCTCTCTGGAAACACCATATATTTT.

This clonotype was picked up a small number of times. The rearrangement uses TRBV20-1 and TRBJ2-1; perhaps TRBD2 as D (5 bases). Trimming removed 2 bases at V and 8 bases at J, with 19 bases between. The CDR3 spans 15 residues. In germline, CDR1 is DFQATT, CDR2 SNEGSKA (reference sequence). The CDR3 sequence is CSARPSHQTRHEQFF. CDR3 in DNA: TGCAGTGCTAGACCTAGCCATCAAACCCGGCATGAGCAGTTCTTC.

At least ten counts were recorded for this clonotype. This chain links TRBV25-1 with TRBJ1-1, with TRBD1 matching 7 bases. The CDR3 consists of 14 residues. Germline V gene sequence: CDR1 MGHDK, CDR2 SYGVNS. The J segment lost 1 base and the V segment lost 3 bases, leaving 2 bases of the junction unmatched. The CDR3 sequence is CASSETGRNTEAFF. In nucleotides, the CDR3 is TGTGCCAGCAGTGAGACAGGGCGGAACACTGAAGCTTTCTTT.

Ten or more counts support this clonotype. The V call is TRBV19, the J call TRBJ2-2; no clear D gene. V gave up 7 bases and J gave up 1 base, with 10 bases separating them. The CDR3 has 14 amino acids. Germline V lookup: CDR1 LNHDA, CDR2 SQIVND (reference sequence). The CDR3 bases are TGTGCCAGTACCGGACGTCAGAACACCGGGGAGCTGTTTTTT. Its protein is CASTGRQNTGELFF.

The chain links TRBV4-1 to TRBJ1-2; D is uncertain. The ends were cut back, 2 bases at V and 8 bases at J, with 6 bases in the middle. CDR1 and CDR2 (germline): MGHRA, YSYEKL. The CDR3 sequence is 11 residues long. CDR3 region: CASSQTGGYTF. The CDR3 nucleotides are TGCGCCAGCAGCCAAACGGGGGGCTACACCTTC.

This clonotype appeared many times. The J gene is TRBJ2-7, the V gene TRBV10-3, with 8 bases matching TRBD2. The junction had 11 bases not matched to a gene; V was cut back by 11 bases and J by 2 bases. Germline loops: CDR1 ENHRY, CDR2 SYGVKD. The CDR3 loop spans 14 amino acids. CDR3 bases: TGTGCCGCTGGGAGCGGGAGCCTAACCTACGAGCAGTACTTC. It codes for CAAGSGSLTYEQYF.

This clonotype was found many times. The rearrangement joins TRBV6-2 or TRBV6-3 to TRBJ2-2, with 7 bases aligning to TRBD2. The V gene's germline CDR1 is MNHEY and CDR2 SVGEGT. Trimming removed 5 bases from V and 7 bases from J; junction bases left unmatched: 16. The CDR3 consists of 17 residues. This CDR3 reads CASSRFLGQGGSGELFF. In DNA form, the CDR3 reads TGTGCCAGCAGTCGGTTTCTCGGGCAAGGCGGGAGCGGGGAGCTGTTTTTT.

The sample holds many counts of this clonotype. The rearrangement uses TRBV27 and TRBJ1-5; D uncertain. Trimming left V 4 bases short and J 0 bases short, with 13 bases between. The CDR3 totals 16 residues. Germline CDR1 reads MNHEY; CDR2 reads SMNVEV (reference sequence). The DNA of the CDR3 is TGTGCCAGCAGTTCAACAAGCTGGTATAGCAATCAGCCCCAGCATTTT. It is translated as CASSSTSWYSNQPQHF.

The table lists this clonotype with many counts. This chain joins TRBV10-3 and TRBJ2-2; a weak D match, TRBD2 (5 bases). Germline loops: CDR1 ENHRY, CDR2 SYGVKD. This CDR3 is 16 amino acids long. Trimming shortened V by 0 bases and J by 6 bases, and 14 bases separated the two germline ends. The CDR3 DNA reads as TGTGCCATCAGTGAGTCCGGGGTGGGAGCGGCCGGGGAGCTGTTTTTT. Translated: CAISESGVGAAGELFF.

This clonotype was seen repeatedly, ten times or more. The chain uses TRBV5-1 and TRBJ2-5; tentatively, D is TRBD1 (8 bases). The CDR3 consists of 14 residues. The ends were cut back, 4 bases at V and 5 bases at J, with 15 bases in the middle. Germline CDR1 reads SGHRS; CDR2 reads YFSETQ. The CDR3 DNA is TGCGCCAGCAGCAACGGACAGGGAGGGGAGACCCAGTACTTC. Translated, it gives CASSNGQGGETQYF.

The rearrangement joins TRBV18 to TRBJ2-6; D unclear. This CDR3 region has 17 residues. The germline CDR1 and CDR2 sequences are KGHSH and LQKENI. Trimming removed 4 bases at V and 1 base at J, with 14 bases between. Here the CDR3 reads CASSHQTSVSGANVLTF. The CDR3 coding sequence is TGTGCCAGCTCACACCAGACTTCTGTTTCTGGGGCCAACGTCCTGACTTTC.

The chain carries TRBV28 and TRBJ1-6; 7 bases are shared with TRBD1. CDR3 length equals 14 residues. The germline V gene has CDR1 MDHEN and CDR2 SYDVKM. J gave up 6 bases and V 3 bases, and 2 bases lay outside the gene matches. The CDR3 nucleotides read TGTGCCAGCAGTTTTAACAGGGGTAATTCACCCCTCCACTTT. Protein product: CASSFNRGNSPLHF.

The table lists this clonotype with many counts. The gene calls are TRBV29-1 and TRBJ1-1; D not certain. The germline gives CDR1 SQVTM, CDR2 ANQGSEA. The CDR3 consists of 14 residues. Trimming removed 4 bases from V and 0 bases from J, with 12 bases in between. The CDR3 loop reads CSVALGLMNTEAFF. The CDR3, as DNA: TGCAGCGTTGCCCTGGGCCTTATGAACACTGAAGCTTTCTTT.

In its sample, this clonotype was seen many times. The rearrangement links TRBV5-1 to TRBJ2-5; TRBD2 is a possible D gene (5 bases). The germline V and J ends were trimmed by 0 bases and 1 base, with 13 bases remaining between them. Germline V gene data show CDR1 as SGHRS and CDR2 as YFSETQ. This CDR3 contains 16 residues. The CDR3 nucleotides are TGCGCCAGCAGCTTGGGGATCGCGGAGGTCCAAGAGACCCAGTACTTC. This translates into CASSLGIAEVQETQYF. The full variable domain, rest sourced from reference TRBV5-1 and TRBJ2-5, is KAGVTQTPRYLIKTRGQQVTLSCSPISGHRSVSWYQQTPGQGLQFLFEYFSETQRNKGNFPGRFSGRQFSNSRSEMNVSTLELGDSALYLCASSLGIAEVQETQYFGPGTRLLVL.

The gene calls are TRBV19 and TRBJ2-5; D may be TRBD1 (5 bases). CDR1 and CDR2 from the germline V gene are LNHDA and SQIVND (reference sequence). The CDR3 runs 13 residues. With 8 bases removed from V and 1 base from J, the gap between germline ends came to 11 bases. Here the CDR3 reads CASARTSQETQYF. CDR3 sequence (DNA): TGTGCCAGTGCACGGACAAGCCAAGAGACCCAGTACTTC. Full variable domain (remainder filled in from reference TRBV19 and TRBJ2-5): DGGITQSPKYLFRKEGQNVTLSCEQNLNHDAMYWYRQDPGQGLRLIYYSQIVNDFQKGDIAEGYSVSREKKESFPLTVTSAQKNPTAFYLCASARTSQETQYFGPGTRLLVL.

This clonotype appeared a single time. The chain employs TRBV5-8 and TRBJ2-5; 9 bases line up with TRBD1. Germline CDR1 reads SGHTS; CDR2 reads YDEGEE. J lost 5 bases, V lost 6 bases, and 11 bases had no gene match. The CDR3 extends over 15 amino acids. The CDR3 loop is CASNGGTGMTETQYF. CDR3 in DNA: TGTGCCAGCAACGGGGGGACAGGGATGACGGAGACCCAGTACTTC.

The chain joins TRBV28 to TRBJ1-2; D not resolved. Germline-derived CDR1 and CDR2 are MDHEN and SYDVKM. The CDR3 spans 13 residues. Trimming removed 3 bases at V and 5 bases at J, with 10 bases between. The CDR3 region is CASSLADPYGYTF. As DNA, the CDR3 is TGTGCCAGCAGTTTGGCAGACCCTTATGGCTACACCTTC.

This clonotype was observed a few times. The chain is built from TRBV29-1 and TRBJ1-1; no clear D gene. CDR3 length: 15 residues. CDR1 and CDR2 from the germline V gene are SQVTM and ANQGSEA. Between the trimmed V and J ends, which lost 5 bases and 4 bases, there was a span of 20 bases. The CDR3 loop reads CSVLMPEGRPTEAFF. CDR3 coding DNA: TGCAGCGTTCTCATGCCGGAGGGAAGGCCCACTGAAGCTTTCTTT.

This clonotype was detected ten times or more. J is TRBJ1-5 and V is TRBV30; D is possibly TRBD1 (5 bases). Germline loops: CDR1 GTSNPN, CDR2 SVGIG (reference sequence). This CDR3 has 13 amino acids. Trimming took 1 base from V and 5 from J, leaving 9 bases between them. The CDR3 DNA follows: TGTGCCTGGAGTGGCGGAGGGGATCAGCCCCAGCATTTT. This encodes CAWSGGGDQPQHF. Combining the CDR3 with reference TRBV30 and TRBJ1-5 gives the whole variable domain SQTIHQWPATLVQPVGSPLSLECTVEGTSNPNLYWYRQAAGRGLQLLFYSVGIGQISSEVPQNLSASRPQDRQFILSSKKLLLSDSGFYLCAWSGGGDQPQHFGDGTRLSIL.

A word on this clonotype: A much larger clone differs by one base, so this may be a read error. This chain joins TRBV7-2 and TRBJ2-7; the D is unclear. CDR1 and CDR2 (germline): SGHTA, FQGNSA. CDR3 length: 13 residues. The V end was cut by 1 base, the J end by 8 bases, with 12 bases between. Written as DNA, the CDR3 is TGTGCCAGCAGCTTAGAATCGTTATACAAGCAGTACTTC. Amino acids: CASSLESLYKQYF.

This clonotype was recorded at least ten times. The chain employs TRBV19 and TRBJ1-5, with D tentatively TRBD1 (5 bases). This CDR3 has 18 residues. Per germline, CDR1 LNHDA and CDR2 SQIVND (reference sequence). Trimming removed 4 bases at V and 0 bases at J, with 19 bases between. CDR3 amino acids: CASSTRAAGYYSNQPQHF. CDR3 in DNA: TGTGCCAGTAGTACCCGGGCCGCAGGGTACTATAGCAATCAGCCCCAGCATTTT.

The V gene is TRBV19, the J gene TRBJ2-5; 13 bases align to TRBD2. Germline trimming cut 5 bases from V and 5 bases from J; bases unmatched to any gene: 5. The CDR3 consists of 15 residues. The germline gives CDR1 LNHDA, CDR2 SQIVND (reference sequence). The CDR3 coding sequence is TGTGCCAGTAGTCCAGGGACTAGCGGGGCGGAGACCCAGTACTTC. Translated, it gives CASSPGTSGAETQYF.

CDR3 residues: CAISTGTGGEKLFF. The CDR3 coding sequence is TGTGCCATCAGTACCGGGACAGGGGGTGAAAAACTGTTTTTT. V is TRBV10-3 and J is TRBJ1-4, with 11 bases lining up with TRBD1. The CDR3 sequence is 14 residues long. Germline values: CDR1 ENHRY, CDR2 SYGVKD. V shed 5 bases and J 7 bases; nucleotides not matched to a gene: 3.

This clonotype has only a few counts. The J gene is TRBJ1-3, the V gene TRBV26; the listed D gene, TRBD1, was not tested against the DNA. TRBV26 corresponds to a pseudogene. The CDR3 consists of 17 residues. CDR3 bases: TGTGCCAGCAGTTACCCCGGACAGGGAAATTCGGGAAACACCATATATTTT. Amino acid sequence: CASSYPGQGNSGNTIYF.

The J gene is TRBJ2-3, the V gene TRBV6-5; D is unresolved. Germline values: CDR1 MNHEY, CDR2 SVGAGI. The V and J ends lost 0 bases and 4 bases respectively, with 8 bases between them. There are 14 residues in the CDR3. The DNA for the CDR3 is TGTGCCAGCAGTTACTCGGCTTCTTCAGATACGCAGTATTTT. Residues: CASSYSASSDTQYF.

This clonotype showed up many times. The gene calls are TRBV20-1 and TRBJ2-1, with D possibly matching TRBD1 (5 bases). Trimming left V 0 bases short and J 1 base short, with 19 bases between. Germline V gives CDR1 DFQATT, CDR2 SNEGSKA (reference sequence). The CDR3 has 18 residues. The CDR3 region has the DNA TGCAGTGCTAGAGAACTCACCCTTTCCGACAGATCCTACAATGAGCAGTTCTTC. This translates into CSARELTLSDRSYNEQFF.